The clone carrying this T cell receptor beta chain was seen a single time. The antigen is undetermined. One junction end does not reproduce the germline sequence, and a read error may be involved. This entry comes from a study of T cells in Graves' hyperthyroidism and ophthalmopathy. TCR beta CDR3 region amplification was performed from RNA transcripts. Initially, a first-round RT-PCR of the TCR CDR3 employed the HTBI primer set. TCRdb redid the calling of the multiplex PCR reads with MiXCR, one entry per CDR3 protein. The sample lists approximately 870,000 distinct CDR3 sequences, 38% occurring once. Study conclusions and caveats: Blood held most thyroid clonotypes expanded above 0.001 frequency.

The hyperthyroidism patients had all been newly diagnosed, and their disease duration was under 2 months. Their ages ranged from 18 to 65 years. Extraction of PBMCs used approximately 10 ml of fresh peripheral blood. This CDR3 contains 15 residues. Germline loops: CDR1 SGHTA, CDR2 FQGNSA. The V call is TRBV7-2, the J call TRBJ2-2; 8 bases are a match to TRBD2. The source is a man between 18 and 29 years old with Graves' hyperthyroidism. Sequencing input: blood. CDR3 residues: CASSQVGSGTGELFF. As DNA, the CDR3 is TGCGCCAGCAGCCAAGTCGGTAGCGGGACGGGGGAGCTGTTTTTT.